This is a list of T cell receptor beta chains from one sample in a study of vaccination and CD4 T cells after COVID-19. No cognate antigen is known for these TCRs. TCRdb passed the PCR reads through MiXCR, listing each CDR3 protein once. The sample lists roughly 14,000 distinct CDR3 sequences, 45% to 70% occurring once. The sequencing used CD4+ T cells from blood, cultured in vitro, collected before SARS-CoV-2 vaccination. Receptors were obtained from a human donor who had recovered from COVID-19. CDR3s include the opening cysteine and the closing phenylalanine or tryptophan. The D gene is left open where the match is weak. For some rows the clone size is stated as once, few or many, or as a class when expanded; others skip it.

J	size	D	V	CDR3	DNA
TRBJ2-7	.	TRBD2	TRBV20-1	CSAGSGRGYEQYF	TGCAGTGCTGGTAGCGGGAGAGGGTACGAGCAGTACTTC
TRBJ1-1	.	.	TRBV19	CASSIGRGETEAFF	TGTGCCAGTAGTATTGGGCGTGGGGAGACTGAAGCTTTCTTT
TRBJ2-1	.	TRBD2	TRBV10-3	CATTGLAGGGNEQFF	TGTGCCACAACGGGACTAGCGGGGGGGGGCAATGAGCAGTTCTTC
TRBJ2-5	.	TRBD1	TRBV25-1	CASSDFTGTDQETQYF	TGTGCCAGCAGTGATTTTACCGGGACAGACCAAGAGACCCAGTACTTC
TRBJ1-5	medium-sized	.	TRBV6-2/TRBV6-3	CASSLRLNNQPQHF	TGTGCCAGCAGTCTCCGACTGAACAATCAGCCCCAGCATTTT
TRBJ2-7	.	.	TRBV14	CASSQGGRGATYEQYF	TGTGCCAGCAGCCAAGGGGGCAGGGGGGCCACCTACGAGCAGTACTTC
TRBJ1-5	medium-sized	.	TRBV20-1	CSASRDTNQPQHF	TGCAGTGCCTCCCGGGACACCAATCAGCCCCAGCATTTT
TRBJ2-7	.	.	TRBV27	CASSVGGDYFYEQYF	TGTGCCAGCTCTGTAGGGGGAGACTACTTCTACGAGCAGTACTTC
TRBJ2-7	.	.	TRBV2	CASKMERDNSYEQYF	TGTGCCAGCAAAATGGAACGGGACAACTCCTACGAGCAGTACTTC
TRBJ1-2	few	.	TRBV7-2	CASTADSVNGYTF	TGTGCCAGCACCGCCGATTCGGTTAATGGCTACACCTTC
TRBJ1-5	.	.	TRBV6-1	CASSVQGGARQPQHF	TGTGCCAGCAGTGTTCAAGGGGGGGCACGCCAGCCCCAGCATTTT
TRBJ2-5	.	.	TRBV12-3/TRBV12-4	CASSLTEGETQYF	TGTGCCAGCAGTTTAACTGAAGGAGAGACCCAGTACTTC
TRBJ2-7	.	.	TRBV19	CASSVERGAREQYF	TGTGCCAGTAGTGTGGAACGAGGGGCTCGCGAGCAGTACTTC
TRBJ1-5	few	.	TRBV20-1	CSAGQGASNQPQHF	TGCAGTGCTGGCCAAGGGGCAAGCAATCAGCCCCAGCATTTT
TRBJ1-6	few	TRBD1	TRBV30	CAWRGRTGNSPLHF	TGTGCCTGGAGGGGCAGGACAGGGAATTCACCCCTCCACTTT
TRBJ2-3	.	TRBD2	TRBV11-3	CASSPRTSGSVDTQYF	TGTGCCAGCAGCCCGCGGACTAGCGGGAGTGTGGATACGCAGTATTTT
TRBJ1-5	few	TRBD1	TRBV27	CASSPLDRNNQPQHF	TGTGCCAGCAGCCCTTTGGACAGGAACAATCAGCCCCAGCATTTT
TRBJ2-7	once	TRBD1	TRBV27	CASKRQGPHEQYF	TGTGCCAGCAAGAGACAGGGCCCCCACGAGCAGTACTTC
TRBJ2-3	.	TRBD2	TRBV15	CATSRGLAGGEADTQYF	TGTGCCACCAGCAGAGGTCTAGCGGGAGGGGAGGCAGATACGCAGTATTTT
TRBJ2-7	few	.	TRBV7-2	CASSFRRAYEQYF	TGTGCCAGCAGCTTTAGGAGGGCTTACGAGCAGTACTTC
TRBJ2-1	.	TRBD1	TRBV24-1	CATSDLTRGPEQFF	TGTGCCACCAGTGATCTCACTAGGGGGCCTGAGCAGTTCTTC
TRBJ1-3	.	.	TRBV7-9	CASSLGPASSGNTIYF	TGTGCCAGCAGCTTAGGTCCGGCTAGCTCTGGAAACACCATATATTTT
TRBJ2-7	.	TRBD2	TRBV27	CASSPGTSGYEQYF	TGTGCCAGCAGTCCCGGGACTAGCGGCTACGAGCAGTACTTC
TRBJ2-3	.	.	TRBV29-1	CSVAGQFVDTQYF	TGCAGCGTAGCCGGACAGTTCGTAGATACGCAGTATTTT
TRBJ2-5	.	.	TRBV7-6	CASSSTYQETQYF	TGTGCCAGCAGTTCGACATATCAAGAGACCCAGTACTTC
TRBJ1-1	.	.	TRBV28	CASNLQGVDTEAFF	TGTGCCAGCAATCTACAGGGAGTTGACACTGAAGCTTTCTTT
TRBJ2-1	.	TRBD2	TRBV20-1	CSAPRPFSGGGRYNEQFF	TGCAGTGCCCCTCGTCCCTTTAGCGGGGGGGGGCGATACAATGAGCAGTTCTTC
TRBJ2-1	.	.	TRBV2	CASSGGGRNEQFF	TGTGCCAGCAGTGGGGGGGGCCGGAATGAGCAGTTCTTC
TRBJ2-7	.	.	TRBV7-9	CASSFAPVGAAYEQYF	TGTGCCAGCAGCTTCGCACCCGTGGGGGCAGCCTACGAGCAGTACTTC
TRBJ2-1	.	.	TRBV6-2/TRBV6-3	CASSKEVPSYNEQFF	TGTGCCAGCAGCAAGGAGGTCCCCTCCTACAATGAGCAGTTCTTC
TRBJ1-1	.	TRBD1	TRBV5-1	CASSSGTGQMNTEAFF	TGCGCCAGCAGCTCGGGGACAGGGCAAATGAACACTGAAGCTTTCTTT
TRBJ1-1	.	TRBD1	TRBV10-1	CALPSDRAVGSEAFF	TGCGCCCTCCCATCGGACAGGGCGGTAGGGAGTGAAGCTTTCTTT
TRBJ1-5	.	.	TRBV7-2	CASSSPDWAPDQPQHF	TGTGCCAGCAGCTCCCCAGACTGGGCACCGGATCAGCCCCAGCATTTT
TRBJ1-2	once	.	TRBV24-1	CATSSGPRGGYTF	TGTGCCACCAGCTCGGGACCACGCGGCGGCTACACCTTC
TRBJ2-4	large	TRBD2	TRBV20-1	CSARDGRLASFRNIQYF	TGCAGTGCTAGAGATGGACGACTAGCGAGTTTTAGAAACATTCAGTACTTC
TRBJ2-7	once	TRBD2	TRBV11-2	CASSSRLAGASYEQYF	TGTGCCAGCAGCTCGAGACTAGCGGGTGCATCCTACGAGCAGTACTTC
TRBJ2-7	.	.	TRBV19	CASSMGGSSDEQYF	TGTGCCAGTAGTATGGGGGGTTCTTCGGACGAGCAGTACTTC
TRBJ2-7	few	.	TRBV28	CASCHLRGDRPYEQYF	TGTGCCAGCTGTCACCTGCGGGGGGACAGGCCCTACGAGCAGTACTTC
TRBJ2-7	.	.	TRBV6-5	CASSYSSMGGYEQYF	TGTGCCAGCAGTTACTCGAGCATGGGTGGCTACGAGCAGTACTTC
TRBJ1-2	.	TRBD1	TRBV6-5	CASSYSGTGSDYGYTF	TGTGCCAGCAGTTACTCTGGGACAGGCTCTGACTATGGCTACACCTTC
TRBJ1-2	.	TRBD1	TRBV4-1	CASSQSYTGTADGYTF	TGCGCCAGCAGCCAGAGCTATACCGGGACAGCGGATGGCTACACCTTC
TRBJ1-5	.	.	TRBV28	CASSPTRNYSNQPQHF	TGTGCCAGCAGTCCAACACGAAACTATAGCAATCAGCCCCAGCATTTT
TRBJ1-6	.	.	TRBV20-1	CSGRGSYNSPLHF	TGCAGTGGCAGGGGCTCCTATAATTCACCCCTCCACTTT
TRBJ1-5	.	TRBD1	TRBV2	CASSEATGAGNQPQHF	TGTGCCAGCAGTGAAGCGACAGGGGCCGGCAATCAGCCCCAGCATTTT
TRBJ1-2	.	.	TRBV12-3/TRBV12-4	CASSLGEGSSYTF	TGTGCCAGCAGTTTGGGGGAAGGGTCTAGCTACACCTTC
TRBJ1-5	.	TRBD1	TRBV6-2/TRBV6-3	CASSRGSSNQPQHF	TGTGCCAGCAGCAGGGGGTCGAGCAATCAGCCCCAGCATTTT
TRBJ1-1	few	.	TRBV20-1	CSARRGGAAEAFF	TGCAGTGCTAGAAGAGGAGGGGCGGCTGAAGCTTTCTTT
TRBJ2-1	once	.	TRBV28	CASRTEYNEQFF	TGTGCCAGCAGAACGGAATACAATGAGCAGTTCTTC
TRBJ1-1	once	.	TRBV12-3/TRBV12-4	CASSLRGEAFF	TGTGCCAGCAGTCTTCGGGGTGAAGCTTTCTTT
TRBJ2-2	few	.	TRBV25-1	CATTDDTGELFF	TGTGCCACCACCGACGACACCGGGGAGCTGTTTTTT
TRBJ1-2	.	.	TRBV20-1	CSARHGSNYGYTF	TGCAGTGCTAGGCACGGGTCGAACTATGGCTACACCTTC
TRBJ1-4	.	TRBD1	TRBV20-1	CSATSDRATNEKLFF	TGCAGTGCCACCTCCGACAGGGCAACTAATGAAAAACTGTTTTTT
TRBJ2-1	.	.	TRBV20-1	CSASPRGRDEQFF	TGCAGTGCTAGCCCCAGGGGCCGGGATGAGCAGTTCTTC
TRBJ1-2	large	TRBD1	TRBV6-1	CASSEERGQNYGYTF	TGTGCCAGCAGTGAGGAAAGGGGGCAGAACTATGGCTACACCTTC
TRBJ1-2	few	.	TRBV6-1	CASSDSFGTRRGYTF	TGTGCCAGCAGTGACTCCTTTGGCACCCGGAGAGGCTACACCTTC
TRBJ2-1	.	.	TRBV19	CASSEGPYNEQFF	TGTGCCAGTAGTGAGGGGCCATACAATGAGCAGTTCTTC
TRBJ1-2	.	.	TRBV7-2	CASTQGSYGYTF	TGTGCCAGTACACAGGGTAGCTATGGCTACACCTTC
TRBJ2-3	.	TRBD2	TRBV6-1	CASGSRASGGVDTQYF	TGTGCCAGCGGATCACGGGCTAGCGGGGGGGTAGATACGCAGTATTTT